These 11 T cell receptor beta chains were all obtained from the same sample, sequenced in a study of beta chain features in type 1 diabetes. Regarding the study as a whole: TCRB CDR3s were moderately but significantly shorter in Type 1 diabetes patients in all four CD4+ subsets.

No cognate antigen is known for these TCRs. The authors reverse transcribed all of the isolated RNA, so sequencing captured expressed TCRB transcripts. The assay was immunoSEQ multiplex PCR, and TCRdb's table has in-frame clones only and misses some. The sample records some 350,000 clones, around a tenth being singletons. Material for sequencing was central memory CD4+ T cells from blood. The origin of the receptors is a man aged 25-45 years with type 1 diabetes.

This clone was counted only a few times. This sequence is one base from a far larger clone and is likely a read error. The same CDR3 also results from other DNA sequences found in this sample. The V and J genes are TRBV7-9 and TRBJ2-5, with TRBD1 identical over 7 bases. This CDR3 spans 12 amino acids. V shed 5 bases and J 4 bases; nucleotides not matched to a gene: 1. Germline-derived CDR1 and CDR2 are SEHNR and FQNEAQ (reference sequence). Written as DNA, the CDR3 is TGTGCCAGCAGCCGGGACAGAGAGACCCAGTACTTC. Translated: CASSRDRETQYF.

This clone was observed a few times. The V and J genes are TRBV30 and TRBJ1-3; 9 nucleotides agree with TRBD1. CDR3 length equals 17 residues. The V and J ends lost 2 bases and 0 bases, in that order; junction bases with no gene match: 8. Germline V lookup: CDR1 GTSNPN, CDR2 SVGIG (reference sequence). CDR3 DNA: TGTGCCTGGAGTCCCCCAGGACAGGGGCCCTCTGGAAACACCATATATTTT. It translates to CAWSPPGQGPSGNTIYF.

This clone has just a few counts. V gene TRBV6-1 combines with J gene TRBJ1-4; tentative D call: TRBD1 (6 bases). CDR3 length: 15 residues. Germline CDR1 is MNHNS and CDR2 is SASEGT. The ends were cut back, 4 bases at V and 6 bases at J, with 15 bases in the middle. CDR3 in DNA: TGTGCCAGCAGTGCTTCAGGGGCCCATGATGAAAAACTGTTTTTT. Protein: CASSASGAHDEKLFF.

This clone was picked up many times. The chain has TRBV10-3 and TRBJ1-2; TRBD1 aligns across 9 bases. Germline loops: CDR1 ENHRY, CDR2 SYGVKD. The V gene end was trimmed by 11 bases and the J gene end by 3 bases; junction bases not matched to a gene: 7. The CDR3 consists of 13 residues. This CDR3 reads CAASGDRDYGYTF. CDR3 DNA: TGTGCCGCCTCAGGGGACAGGGACTATGGCTACACCTTC.

At least ten counts were recorded for this clone. The rearrangement uses TRBV18 and TRBJ2-3; D is unresolved. This CDR3 spans 12 amino acids. Trimming removed 2 bases from V and 6 bases from J, with 6 bases in between. The V gene's germline CDR1 is KGHSH and CDR2 LQKENI. CDR3 amino acids: CASSPGVDTQYF. CDR3 sequence (DNA): TGTGCCAGCTCACCAGGGGTCGATACGCAGTATTTT.

This clone was counted between two and nine times. The DNA for the CDR3 is TGTGCCAGTAGTAAGGGACAGGGTTTCTCTTCCTACGAGCAGTACTTC. Amino acids: CASSKGQGFSSYEQYF. This rearrangement joins TRBV19 to TRBJ2-7, with 9 bases that match TRBD1. V lost 4 bases, J lost 1 base, and 8 bases stayed unmatched. The germline CDR1 and CDR2 sequences are LNHDA and SQIVND (reference sequence). This CDR3 region has 16 residues. Filled out from reference TRBV19 and TRBJ2-7, the complete variable domain reads DGGITQSPKYLFRKEGQNVTLSCEQNLNHDAMYWYRQDPGQGLRLIYYSQIVNDFQKGDIAEGYSVSREKKESFPLTVTSAQKNPTAFYLCASSKGQGFSSYEQYFGPGTRLTVT.

The chain couples TRBV7-9 to TRBJ2-1, with D perhaps TRBD2 (7 bases). Trimming took off 8 bases at V and 7 bases at J, with 24 bases between the two ends. The length of the CDR3 is 16 residues. The V gene's germline CDR1 is SEHNR and CDR2 FQNEAQ (reference sequence). CDR3 sequence (DNA): TGTGCCAGCGCCCCGACGGGGGGCCTGAATACAAATGAGCAGTTCTTC. Translated, it gives CASAPTGGLNTNEQFF.

The table lists this clone with a few counts. The chain links TRBV18 to TRBJ1-5, with 9 bases matching TRBD1. The CDR3 extends over 15 amino acids. Germline V gene data show CDR1 as KGHSH and CDR2 as LQKENI. V lost 3 bases, J lost 6 bases, and 6 bases stayed unmatched. CDR3 coding DNA: TGTGCCAGCTCACCGGGGGGACAGGGAACTCAGCCCCAGCATTTT. This translates into CASSPGGQGTQPQHF.

This clone appeared a few times. V usage is TRBV18 and J usage is TRBJ2-2; a weak D match, TRBD1 (6 bases). This CDR3 has 16 amino acids. V was pared by 3 bases and J by 0 bases, with 11 bases between. Germline V gives CDR1 KGHSH, CDR2 LQKENI. The CDR3 DNA follows: TGTGCCAGCTCACCTCAACAGGGTACGAACACCGGGGAGCTGTTTTTT. Translation gives CASSPQQGTNTGELFF.

The chain recombines TRBV28 with TRBJ1-3, with no clear D. V was pared by 5 bases and J by 0 bases, with 5 bases between. The CDR3 length is 13 residues. CDR1 and CDR2 from the germline V gene are MDHEN and SYDVKM. The CDR3 coding sequence is TGTGCCAGCAGTGTTGGCTCTGGAAACACCATATATTTT. As protein: CASSVGSGNTIYF. Complete variable domain (other parts from reference TRBV28 and TRBJ1-3): DVKVTQSSRYLVKRTGEKVFLECVQDMDHENMFWYRQDPGLGLRLIYFSYDVKMKEKGDIPEGYSVSREKKERFSLILESASTNQTSMYLCASSVGSGNTIYFGEGSWLTVV.

Concerning this clone itself: Other DNA sequences from this sample encode an identical CDR3 as well. The J gene is TRBJ1-5, the V gene TRBV19; D is ambiguous. V was pared by 3 bases and J by 6 bases, with 6 bases between. The CDR3 runs to 12 residues. Germline CDR1 LNHDA, CDR2 SQIVND (reference sequence). The CDR3 protein is CASSIGVQPQHF. As DNA, the CDR3 is TGTGCCAGTAGTATTGGGGTTCAGCCCCAGCATTTT.